This TCR beta chain comes out of a study of T cell responses to AZD1222 COVID-19 vaccine. Sequencing was performed with immunoSEQ multiplex PCR; in TCRdb, only in-frame clones are kept and a portion is missing. The table includes about 150,000 clones, roughly 92% detected once. The CDR3 consists of 15 residues. V dropped 0 bases and J dropped 1 base, with 9 bases sitting between them. CDR1 is KGHSH, CDR2 LQKENI, per germline. The chain carries TRBV18 and TRBJ1-1, with D hard to call. The input for sequencing was peripheral blood, taken on day 0 of AZD1222 vaccination. This clonotype originated in an adult in good health. The CDR3 sequence is CASSPPRVENTEAFF. CDR3 DNA sequence: TGTGCCAGCTCACCACCGCGAGTTGAGAACACTGAAGCTTTCTTT.